Following are 5 T cell receptor beta chains from one sample sequenced in a study of OX40 agonist ivuxolimab in advanced cancers. Sequencing used immunoSEQ multiplex PCR; TCRdb keeps in-frame clones, though not all of them. The data contain more than 80,000 clones, about 90% of them seen just once; the ten biggest clones take up around 1.5%. The sample here was CD4+ or CD8+ T cells sorted from blood, taken in a trial of the OX40 agonist ivuxolimab. These receptors were collected from an adult with an advanced solid tumor such as melanoma, head and neck, liver or kidney cancer.

V usage is TRBV6-5 and J usage is TRBJ1-5; D remains unclear. Germline loops: CDR1 MNHEY, CDR2 SVGAGI. CDR3 length equals 16 residues. V was trimmed by 0 bases and J by 2 bases, leaving 11 bases between them. The CDR3 here is CASSYSTGVGNQPQHF. The DNA of the CDR3 is TGTGCCAGCAGTTACTCGACCGGGGTGGGCAATCAGCCCCAGCATTTT.

The chain joins TRBV30 to TRBJ2-6; TRBD1 matches 11 bases. Germline assignment: CDR1 GTSNPN and CDR2 SVGIG (reference sequence). Trimming took 7 bases from V and 1 from J; bases not matched to a gene: 12. This CDR3 is 18 amino acids long. The CDR3 DNA is TGTGCCTCTCATTCGGGGACAGGGGGGGGGTCTGGGGCCAACGTCCTGACTTTC. This sequence encodes CASHSGTGGGSGANVLTF.

The chain has TRBV4-2 and TRBJ2-7; TRBD2 aligns across 9 bases. The ends lost 1 base at V and 2 bases at J; junction bases unmatched: 6. The CDR3 spans 16 residues. The germline CDR1 and CDR2 sequences are LGHNA and YNFKEQ. The chain's CDR3 is CASSQGGAGGTYEQYF. For the CDR3, the DNA is TGTGCCAGCAGCCAAGGAGGAGCGGGAGGAACCTACGAGCAGTACTTC.

The V and J genes are TRBV11-2 and TRBJ2-7; D is unclear. The V and J ends lost 5 bases and 2 bases respectively, with 7 bases between them. CDR1 and CDR2 from the germline V gene are SGHAT and FQNNGV. The CDR3 is made up of 12 amino acids. CDR3 protein: CASSAWAYEQYF. The CDR3 coding sequence is TGTGCCAGCAGCGCGTGGGCCTACGAGCAGTACTTC.

J is TRBJ2-5 and V is TRBV28; D perhaps matches TRBD2 (6 bases). With 3 bases removed from V and 1 base from J, the gap between germline ends came to 9 bases. The CDR3 runs 14 residues. The germline CDR1 and CDR2 sequences are MDHEN and SYDVKM. CDR3 amino acids: CASSFGSFQETQYF. In DNA form, the CDR3 reads TGTGCCAGCAGTTTCGGGAGTTTCCAAGAGACCCAGTACTTC.